The subject of this entry is one T cell receptor beta chain. This clonotype is described as large (0.1 to 1%). The target of this receptor is not known. Base qualities are not at hand, and no much larger clone is one base apart. Sequencing was carried out with an Illumina MiSeq. TCRdb redid the processing of the public reads, applying fastp at Q25 and MiXCR, and retained in-frame beta chains. A single entry per CDR3 protein holds the most common genes and DNA from its merged rows. The sample profile shows about 3,100 distinct CDR3 sequences; 25% to 30% of them were found once. Clones ranked in the top ten supply around 13% of the sample. This sample is part of a study of lung T cells in sarcoidosis with Löfgren's syndrome (dated by TCRdb to the late 2010s). About the full investigation: Sarcoidosis was characterized as a granulomatous, predominantly pulmonary disease marked by accumulation of CD4+ T cells in bronchoalveolar lavage fluid. The repertoire analyses were focused on Lofgren's syndrome patients. Study-level results and caveats: Sharing of TRAV12-1 and TRBV2 CDR3 motifs among multiple Lofgren's syndrome patients was reported, suggesting public CD4+ TCR repertoires. TRAV12-1 and TRBV2 were reported as the most expanded V gene segments in Löfgren's syndrome patients compared with control subjects. Recognition of a sarcoidosis-associated antigen was only suggested, and the antigen itself remained putative and was not identified. When alphabeta pairing was analyzed, TRAV12-1 tended to pair preferentially with TRBV2, and the resulting paired TCRs displayed CDR3 homology.

CD4+ T cells collected through bronchoalveolar lavage were the source used for profiling TCR repertoires. Trimming at the junction amounts to 0 bases on V and 4 bases on J, and the germline ends lie 6 bases apart. The CDR3 measures 13 amino acids from cysteine to phenylalanine. Just the 39-base CDR3 DNA is kept, in frame starting at base 1. From a lookup of the germline V gene, CDR1 and CDR2 are MNHNS and SASEGT. The receptor comes from a human donor with sarcoidosis (Löfgren's syndrome or another form), or a control subject (not recorded which). What was sequenced was CD4+ T cells from bronchoalveolar lavage. The chain employs TRBV6-1 and TRBJ2-5, with TRBD2 as a weak D call on 6 bases. The CDR3 protein sequence reads: CASSEARGETQYF. The sequence in DNA is TGTGCCAGCAGTGAAGCGCGGGGAGAGACCCAGTACTTC.